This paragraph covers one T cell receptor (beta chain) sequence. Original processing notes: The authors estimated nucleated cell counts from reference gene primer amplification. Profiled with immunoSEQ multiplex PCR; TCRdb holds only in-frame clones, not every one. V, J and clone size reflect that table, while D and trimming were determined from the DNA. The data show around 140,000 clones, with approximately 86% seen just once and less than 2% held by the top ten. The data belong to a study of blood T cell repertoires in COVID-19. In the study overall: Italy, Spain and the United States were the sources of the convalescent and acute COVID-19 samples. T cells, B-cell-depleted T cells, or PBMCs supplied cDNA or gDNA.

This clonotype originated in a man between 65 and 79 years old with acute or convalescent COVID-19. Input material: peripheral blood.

CDR3 coding DNA: TGTGCCAGCAGTGATAGCCGACAGGGAAGTATAAGCGAGCAGTACTTC. Translating gives CASSDSRQGSISEQYF. The rearrangement uses TRBV25-1 and TRBJ2-7; 7 nucleotides agree with TRBD1. With V trimmed by 3 bases and J by 6 bases, 14 bases remained unmatched. CDR1 is MGHDK, CDR2 SYGVNS, per germline. The CDR3 has 16 amino acids.